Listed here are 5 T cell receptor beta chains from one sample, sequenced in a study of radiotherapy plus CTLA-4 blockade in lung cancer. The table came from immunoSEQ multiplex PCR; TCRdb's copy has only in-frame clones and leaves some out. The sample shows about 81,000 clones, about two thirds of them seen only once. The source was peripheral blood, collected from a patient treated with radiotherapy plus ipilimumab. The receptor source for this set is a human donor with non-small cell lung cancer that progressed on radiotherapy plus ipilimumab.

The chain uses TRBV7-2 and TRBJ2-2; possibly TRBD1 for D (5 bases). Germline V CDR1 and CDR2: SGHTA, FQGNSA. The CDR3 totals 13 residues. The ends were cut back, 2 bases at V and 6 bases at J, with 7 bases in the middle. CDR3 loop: CASSLWGPGELFF. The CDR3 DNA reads TGTGCCAGCAGCTTATGGGGCCCCGGGGAGCTGTTTTTT.

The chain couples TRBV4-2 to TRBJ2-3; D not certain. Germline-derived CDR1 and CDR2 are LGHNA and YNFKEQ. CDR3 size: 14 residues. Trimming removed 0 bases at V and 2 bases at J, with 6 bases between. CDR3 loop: CASSQDEFTDTQYF. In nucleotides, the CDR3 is TGTGCCAGCAGCCAAGATGAATTCACAGATACGCAGTATTTT.

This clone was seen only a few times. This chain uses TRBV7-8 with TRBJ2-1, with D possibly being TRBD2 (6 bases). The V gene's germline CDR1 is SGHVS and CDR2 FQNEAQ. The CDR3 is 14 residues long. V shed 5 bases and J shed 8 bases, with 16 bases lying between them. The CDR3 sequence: CASSPKTSSYEQFF. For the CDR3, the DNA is TGTGCCAGCAGCCCAAAGACTAGTTCCTATGAGCAGTTCTTC.

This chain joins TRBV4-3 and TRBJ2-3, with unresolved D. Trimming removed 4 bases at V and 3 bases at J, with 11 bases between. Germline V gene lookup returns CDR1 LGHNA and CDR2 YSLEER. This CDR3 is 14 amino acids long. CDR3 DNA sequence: TGCGCCAGCAGCCCTAACCCGAGTACAGATACGCAGTATTTT. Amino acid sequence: CASSPNPSTDTQYF.

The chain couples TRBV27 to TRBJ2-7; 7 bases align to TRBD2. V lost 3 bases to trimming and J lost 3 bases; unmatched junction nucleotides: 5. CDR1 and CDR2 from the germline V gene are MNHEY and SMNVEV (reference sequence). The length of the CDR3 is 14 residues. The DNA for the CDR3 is TGTGCCAGCAGTTTGGTAGCGGGTAGCTACGAGCAGTACTTC. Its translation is CASSLVAGSYEQYF.